This T cell receptor beta chain was identified in a study of cytomegalovirus exposure and HLA in healthy donors. This clone showed up just once. The CDR3 contains 14 residues. The germline gives CDR1 GTSNPN, CDR2 SVGIG (reference sequence). The J segment lost 3 bases and the V segment lost 4 bases, leaving 6 bases of the junction unmatched. It was with 60 Vbeta and 13 Jbeta primers that the PCR ran. Sequencing was performed with immunoSEQ multiplex PCR; in TCRdb, only in-frame clones are kept and a portion is missing. This sample carries approximately 100,000 clones, roughly 80% of them seen once, and the ten largest clones take roughly 4%.

The receptor's source is a man aged 50 or older in good health and CMV-seropositive. The sample comprised PBMCs. This rearrangement joins TRBV30 to TRBJ2-1; 7 nucleotides agree with TRBD1. Written as DNA, the CDR3 is TGTGCCTGGAATCAGGGGGTAAGCTACAATGAGCAGTTCTTC. It specifies CAWNQGVSYNEQFF.